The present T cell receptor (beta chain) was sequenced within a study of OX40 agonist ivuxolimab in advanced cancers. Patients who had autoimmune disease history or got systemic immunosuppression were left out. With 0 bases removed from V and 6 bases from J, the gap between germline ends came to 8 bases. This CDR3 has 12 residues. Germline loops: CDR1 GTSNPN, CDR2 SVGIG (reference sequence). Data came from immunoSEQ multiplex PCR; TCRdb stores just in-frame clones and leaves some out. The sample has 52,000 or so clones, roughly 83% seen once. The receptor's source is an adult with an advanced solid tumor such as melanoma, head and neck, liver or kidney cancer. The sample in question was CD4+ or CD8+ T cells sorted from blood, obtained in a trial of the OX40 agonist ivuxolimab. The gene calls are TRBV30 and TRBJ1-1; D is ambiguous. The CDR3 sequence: CAWSVRAAEAFF. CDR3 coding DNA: TGTGCCTGGAGTGTACGGGCAGCTGAAGCTTTCTTT.